The 30 T cell receptor beta chains given below trace back to one sample, sequenced in a study of blood T cells in healthy people across ages. Primers used in a second PCR of about 6 to 12 cycles were a sample-barcoded 5' primer and a J-beta primer mix. Via MiXCR, TCRdb re-called the 5' RACE reads, giving one row per CDR3 protein. This table has about 840,000 distinct CDR3 sequences, under 35% appearing once. These records were also assigned to another study, of T cells of mothers and their children.

Sequenced sample: blood. Receptors were obtained from a woman in her 40s in good health.

In its sample, this clonotype was seen a few times. The chain uses TRBV10-3 and TRBJ2-7, with 8 bases fitting TRBD1. This CDR3 has 13 residues. V lost 4 bases, J lost 3 bases, and 2 bases stayed unmatched. Per the germline V gene, CDR1 is ENHRY and CDR2 is SYGVKD. CDR3 nucleotides: TGTGCCATCAGTGCTGGGACAGGCTACGAGCAGTACTTC. Its translation: CAISAGTGYEQYF.

On this clonotype itself: An end of the junction differs from the germline gene, which may be a read error. J is TRBJ1-5 and V is TRBV12-3 or TRBV12-4; 7 bases align to TRBD1. The CDR3 extends over 15 amino acids. CDR3 coding DNA: TGTGCCAGCAGTTTCCGACAGGGTCGCAATCGGCCCCAGCATTTT. Its protein product is CASSFRQGRNRPQHF.

About this clonotype: In this CDR3 the conserved last residue, phenylalanine or tryptophan, is missing, so a read error is likely. The limits of the CDR3 on the DNA are not certain, so only TCRdb's listed CDR3 is given. The chain joins TRBV29-1 to TRBJ2-5; the table names TRBD1, a call not compared with the DNA. The CDR3 contains 15 residues when both ends are counted. From germline, CDR1 is SQVTM and CDR2 ANQGSEA. CDR3 residues: CSVGPGQGDGYTFGS.

This clonotype was detected many times. The chain employs TRBV27 and TRBJ2-7; D ambiguous. Germline V gene data show CDR1 as MNHEY and CDR2 as SMNVEV (reference sequence). The CDR3 extends over 15 amino acids. Trimming shortened V by 1 base and J by 7 bases, and 17 bases separated the two germline ends. CDR3 nucleotides: TGTGCCAGCAGTTTATTACCACGCTCATATCGGGAGCAGTACTTC. It encodes CASSLLPRSYREQYF.

V usage is TRBV10-3 and J usage is TRBJ1-1, with D hard to call. The V and J ends lost 3 bases and 1 base respectively, with 12 bases between them. This CDR3 region has 15 residues. Germline assignment: CDR1 ENHRY and CDR2 SYGVKD. CDR3 region: CAISDPGRANTEAFF. The CDR3 region has the DNA TGTGCCATCAGTGACCCCGGGAGGGCGAACACTGAAGCTTTCTTT.

V and J are TRBV5-1 and TRBJ1-1; D ambiguous. The CDR3 is 13 residues long. The V end was cut by 4 bases, the J end by 3 bases, with 10 bases between. In germline, CDR1 is SGHRS, CDR2 YFSETQ. The CDR3: CASSRIRDTEAFF. The CDR3 DNA follows: TGCGCCAGCAGCCGGATTCGGGACACTGAAGCTTTCTTT.

This clonotype was counted only a few times. The chain has TRBV2 and TRBJ2-1; either TRBD1 or TRBD2 may supply D (5 bases each). CDR1 is SNHLY, CDR2 FYNNEI, per germline. V was pared by 4 bases and J by 6 bases, with 10 bases between. The CDR3 runs 13 residues. CDR3 amino acids: CASSGGWGNEQFF. In DNA form, the CDR3 reads TGTGCCAGCAGTGGGGGGTGGGGCAATGAGCAGTTCTTC.

As for this clonotype: One end of the junction varies from germline; a read error may be responsible. This chain links TRBV29-1 with TRBJ1-1; a weak D match, TRBD1 (5 bases). Germline loops: CDR1 SQVTM, CDR2 ANQGSEA. CDR3 size: 14 residues. CDR3 protein: CSVSPSVDSTEAFF. The CDR3 DNA is TGCAGCGTGTCTCCCTCGGTTGACAGCACTGAGGCTTTCTTT.

This clonotype was observed a handful of times. This chain links TRBV6-5 with TRBJ2-1; 11 bases map to TRBD2. Germline CDR1 and CDR2: MNHEY and SVGAGI. CDR3 size: 15 residues. Germline trimming cut 6 bases from V and 7 bases from J; bases unmatched to any gene: 8. The CDR3 nucleotides read TGTGCCAGCAGGTCCCTAGCGGGGGGTGAAAATGAGCAGTTCTTC. As protein: CASRSLAGGENEQFF.

V is TRBV5-6 and J is TRBJ2-5; D possibly corresponds to TRBD1 (6 bases). Trimming took off 6 bases at V and 2 bases at J, with 14 bases between the two ends. Germline CDR1 is SGHDT and CDR2 is YYEEEE. This CDR3 is built from 14 residues. The CDR3 nucleotides read TGTGCCAGCACCGTGATTGGACAGCAAGAGACCCAGTACTTC. Its protein is CASTVIGQQETQYF.

The sample holds many counts of this clonotype. This rearrangement joins TRBV29-1 to TRBJ1-2; D gene unclear. From germline, CDR1 is SQVTM and CDR2 ANQGSEA. CDR3 length equals 13 residues. Trimming left V 4 bases short and J 0 bases short, with 9 bases between. CDR3 DNA: TGCAGCGTTGGAAGGATAGCTAACTATGGCTACACCTTC. Its translation is CSVGRIANYGYTF.

CDR3 nucleotides: TGTGCCAGCAGACTCTACGATGGAGAGCAGTTCTTC. It specifies CASRLYDGEQFF. V gene TRBV7-3 combines with J gene TRBJ2-1; D call uncertain. The CDR3 is made up of 12 amino acids. Germline CDR1 and CDR2: SGHTA and FQGTGA. V lost 6 bases to trimming and J lost 10 bases, with 13 bases between them.

The rearrangement joins TRBV7-6 to TRBJ1-1, with TRBD1 matching over 8 bases. Losses at the gene ends were 1 base for V and 5 bases for J; bases not matched to a gene: 6. Germline CDR1 reads SGHVS; CDR2 reads FNYEAQ. The CDR3 consists of 15 residues. The CDR3 protein is CASSLGTGKYTEAFF. CDR3 in DNA: TGTGCCAGCAGCTTAGGGACAGGGAAGTATACTGAAGCTTTCTTT.

This clonotype was picked up one time. One junction end does not reproduce the germline sequence, and a read error may be involved. The V gene is TRBV7-2, the J gene TRBJ2-4; 9 bases align to TRBD1. The CDR3 has 14 residues. CDR1 is SGHTA, CDR2 FQGNSA, per germline. CDR3 coding DNA: TGTGTCAGCAAAACCGGGACAGGGTACAATGAGCAGTACTTC. Its translation is CVSKTGTGYNEQYF.

V and J are TRBV30 and TRBJ2-7; 7 nucleotides match TRBD1. Germline loops: CDR1 GTSNPN, CDR2 SVGIG (reference sequence). The CDR3 runs to 12 residues. V shed 5 bases, J shed 2 bases, and the junction held 3 bases outside the gene matches. The CDR3 is CAWATGAYEQYF. CDR3 nucleotides: TGTGCCTGGGCCACAGGGGCCTACGAGCAGTACTTC.

The CDR3 loop reads CASSEGGLSSYEQYF. CDR3 in DNA: TGTGCCAGCAGCGAGGGGGGTCTGAGCTCCTACGAGCAGTACTTC. V is TRBV7-2 and J is TRBJ2-7; D assignment may be TRBD1 or TRBD2 (6 bases each). Germline CDR1 is SGHTA and CDR2 is FQGNSA. The CDR3 runs to 15 residues. Trimming shortened V by 5 bases and J by 0 bases, and 14 bases separated the two germline ends.

This clonotype was counted ten times or more. The chain uses TRBV7-9 and TRBJ2-5, with TRBD2 identical over 8 bases. This CDR3 contains 14 residues. CDR1 and CDR2 from the germline V gene are SEHNR and FQNEAQ (reference sequence). The V gene end was trimmed by 4 bases and the J gene end by 4 bases; junction bases not matched to a gene: 5. The CDR3 nucleotides read TGTGCCAGCAGCTCCCGCGGGGGGAGAGAGACCCAGTACTTC. It encodes CASSSRGGRETQYF.

The rearrangement uses TRBV29-1 and TRBJ1-5; D remains unclear. In germline, CDR1 is SQVTM, CDR2 ANQGSEA. Trimming removed 6 bases from V and 4 bases from J, with 16 bases in between. This CDR3 is 14 amino acids long. The CDR3 here is CSVADTDLNQPQHF. CDR3 in DNA: TGCAGCGTCGCCGACACAGACCTGAATCAGCCCCAGCATTTT.

This clonotype was seen only a few times. This chain's CDR3 is CASSPYRGQADTQYF. The CDR3 DNA sequence: TGTGCCAGCAGTCCATACAGGGGGCAGGCAGATACGCAGTATTTT. The V call is TRBV7-9, the J call TRBJ2-3, with TRBD1 identical over 9 bases. CDR3 size: 15 residues. V lost 6 bases and J lost 4; bases outside the gene matches: 8. The germline V gene has CDR1 SEHNR and CDR2 FQNEAQ (reference sequence).

This clonotype was seen a handful of times. The chain links TRBV11-1 to TRBJ1-1; D call uncertain. From germline, CDR1 is SGHAT and CDR2 FQDESV (reference sequence). Trimming removed 8 bases from V and 5 bases from J, with 18 bases in between. The CDR3 totals 14 residues. In DNA form, the CDR3 reads TGTGCCAGCTCTGACACCGCCAGGAGGACTGAAGCTTTCTTT. Translation gives CASSDTARRTEAFF.

This clonotype was observed at least ten times. The chain recombines TRBV4-3 with TRBJ2-7, with 9 bases matching TRBD2. There are 15 residues in the CDR3. In germline, CDR1 is LGHNA, CDR2 YSLEER. J was trimmed by 3 bases and V by 1 base; bases with no gene match: 4. The CDR3 here is CASSQVAGVGYEQYF. The CDR3 bases are TGCGCCAGCAGCCAAGTAGCGGGAGTGGGCTACGAGCAGTACTTC.

The chain uses TRBV7-6 and TRBJ1-1, with D possibly matching TRBD1 (6 bases). The CDR3 has 18 residues. Germline CDR1 reads SGHVS; CDR2 reads FNYEAQ. With 1 base removed from V and 0 bases from J, the gap between germline ends came to 18 bases. The CDR3 DNA is TGTGCCAGCAGCTTAGAATCGGGGGGCGAATTATTGAACACTGAAGCTTTCTTT. Protein product: CASSLESGGELLNTEAFF.

This clonotype was seen a handful of times. This chain uses TRBV12-3 or TRBV12-4 with TRBJ1-6, with D hard to call. Deletions cut 6 bases from V and 13 bases from J, with 13 bases between. This CDR3 comprises 12 residues. As DNA, the CDR3 is TGTGCCAGCAGCCCGGGAAGTTGGCCCCTCCACTTT. Translated, it gives CASSPGSWPLHF.

A few counts support this clonotype. One end of the junction fails to match germline, which may point to a read error. CDR3 nucleotide sequence: TGCAGTGCTCCCGGGACAGATCAACCCCAGCATTTT. Translation gives CSAPGTDQPQHF. The chain employs TRBV20-1 and TRBJ1-5; 7 positions agree with TRBD1. Germline lookup yields CDR1 DFQATT and CDR2 SNEGSKA (reference sequence). This CDR3 contains 12 residues.

The chain couples TRBV2 to TRBJ2-7; 13 bases match TRBD2. The closer fit of TRBJ2-5 to the DNA end suggests the J call may be wrong. CDR3 length: 17 amino acids. Germline CDR1 reads SNHLY; CDR2 reads FYNNEI. The CDR3 nucleotides are TGTGCCAGCAGTGAATCGATGACTAGCGGGGGGCGAGAGACCCAGTACTTC. Residues: CASSESMTSGGRETQYF.

This clonotype was counted between two and nine times. The chain uses TRBV6-1 and TRBJ2-3; D is unclear. This CDR3 spans 15 amino acids. Germline V lookup: CDR1 MNHNS, CDR2 SASEGT. Trimming removed 7 bases from V and 4 bases from J, with 18 bases in between. The CDR3 loop is CASIPLPYKPDTQYF. CDR3 nucleotides: TGTGCCAGCATTCCACTCCCGTACAAACCAGATACGCAGTATTTT.

On this clonotype: At one of its ends the junction is not consistent with the germline gene, which may arise from a read error. V gene TRBV7-3 combines with J gene TRBJ2-1; 9 positions match TRBD1. CDR1 is SGHTA, CDR2 FQGTGA, per germline. This CDR3 region has 13 residues. The CDR3 DNA reads TGTGCCAGCGGCTTAGGGACAGGGAATGAGCAGTTCTTC. Its translation: CASGLGTGNEQFF.

This clonotype appeared a few times. The chain combines TRBV12-3 or TRBV12-4 with TRBJ1-2; 7 positions match TRBD1. V shed 7 bases, J shed 4 bases, and the junction held 9 bases outside the gene matches. This CDR3 has 14 amino acids. CDR3 in amino acids: CASTNSGGGYGYTF. CDR3 in DNA: TGTGCCAGCACAAATTCAGGGGGGGGCTATGGCTACACCTTC.

This chain links TRBV12-3 or TRBV12-4 with TRBJ1-2, with 8 bases that match TRBD1. J was trimmed by 7 bases and V by 5 bases; bases with no gene match: 12. The CDR3 is made up of 15 amino acids. CDR3 amino acids: CASSRARQGRRGYTF. As DNA, the CDR3 is TGTGCCAGCAGTCGCGCCCGACAGGGGCGGCGTGGCTACACCTTC.

This clonotype was observed a handful of times. The gene calls are TRBV5-1 and TRBJ2-1; 14 bases fit TRBD2. The CDR3 has 18 amino acids. With V trimmed by 2 bases and J by 0 bases, 4 bases remained unmatched. CDR1 is SGHRS, CDR2 YFSETQ, per germline. The CDR3 DNA reads TGCGCCAGCAGCTTCGGACTAGCGGGGGGATTCTCCTACAATGAGCAGTTCTTC. It specifies CASSFGLAGGFSYNEQFF.